This TCR beta chain was profiled in a study of OX40 agonist ivuxolimab in advanced cancers. Study overall: At doses from 0.01 to 10 mg/kg, patients were given intravenous ivuxolimab every 2 weeks.

The J segment lost 4 bases and the V segment lost 4 bases, leaving 7 bases of the junction unmatched. This CDR3 is 14 amino acids long. CDR1 SQVTM and CDR2 ANQGSEA come from the germline V gene. The data were produced by immunoSEQ multiplex PCR, yet TCRdb's version contains in-frame clones alone and is incomplete. Among 100,000 to 120,000 clones, about 91% were seen once, and the ten largest hold about 0.67%. The sample consisted of CD4+ or CD8+ T cells sorted from blood, taken in a trial of the OX40 agonist ivuxolimab. The chain links TRBV29-1 to TRBJ1-1; TRBD1 aligns across 9 bases. The source is an adult with an advanced solid tumor such as melanoma, head and neck, liver or kidney cancer. This chain's CDR3 is CSVAPGQGITEAFF. The CDR3 nucleotides are TGCAGCGTTGCTCCGGGACAGGGTATCACTGAAGCTTTCTTT.